The rows below give T cell receptor beta chains drawn from one sample of a study of shared clonotypes between healthy human individuals. Clones were sequenced by immunoSEQ multiplex PCR, and TCRdb holds only the in-frame ones, with some missing. The sample comprises 2 million to 2.5 million clones, 90% to 97% of which are singletons, and roughly 0.13% rests with the top ten. Sequences were obtained from naive CD4+ T cells sorted from blood. All receptors derive from a man aged 18 to 35 in good health. CDR3s include the opening cysteine and the closing phenylalanine or tryptophan. Fields, in order: CDR3 protein, CDR3 DNA, J gene, CDR3 length, clone size, V gene, D gene. The D gene is left open where the match is weak. Size values are once, few and many counts, or a class for expanded clones, and some rows have none.

CASSLGRGGRTDTQYF	TGTGCCAGCAGCTTAGGGCGGGGGGGCCGCACAGATACGCAGTATTTT	TRBJ2-3	16	.	TRBV7-2	TRBD2
CASSQSYNEQFF	TGTGCCAGCAGTCAATCCTACAATGAGCAGTTCTTC	TRBJ2-1	12	.	TRBV7-9	.
CGISGGITDTQYF	TGTGGAATTAGCGGGGGGATTACAGATACGCAGTATTTT	TRBJ2-3	13	.	TRBV10-3	TRBD2
CASSLGPMPYNEQFF	TGTGCCAGCAGCTTGGGACCGATGCCCTACAATGAGCAGTTCTTC	TRBJ2-1	15	.	TRBV7-2	.
CASSFEVTPQETQYF	TGCGCCAGCAGCTTTGAGGTGACGCCACAAGAGACCCAGTACTTC	TRBJ2-5	15	.	TRBV5-1	.
CASSSDTAYEKLFF	TGCGCCAGCAGCTCCGACACGGCTTATGAAAAACTGTTTTTT	TRBJ1-4	14	.	TRBV5-1	.
CASSQDYRTGMWTGELFF	TGCGCCAGCAGCCAAGATTATAGGACAGGGATGTGGACCGGGGAGCTGTTTTTT	TRBJ2-2	18	.	TRBV4-3	TRBD1
CAWRQIPSQETQYF	TGTGCCTGGAGGCAAATTCCCTCCCAAGAGACCCAGTACTTC	TRBJ2-5	14	.	TRBV30	.
CASSVEGQVSLYEQYF	TGTGCCAGCAGCGTAGAAGGACAGGTATCCCTCTACGAGCAGTACTTC	TRBJ2-7	16	.	TRBV9	TRBD1
CASSPVWGDYEQYF	TGTGCCAGCAGCCCCGTATGGGGGGACTACGAGCAGTACTTC	TRBJ2-7	14	few	TRBV5-6	.
CASVGNYGYTF	TGTGCCAGCGTAGGGAACTATGGCTACACCTTC	TRBJ1-2	11	.	TRBV28	.
CASSSQGSRTEAFF	TGTGCCAGCAGCTCCCAGGGAAGTCGGACTGAAGCTTTCTTT	TRBJ1-1	14	.	TRBV5-4	.
CASSQDWGDTQYF	TGTGCCAGCAGCCAAGACTGGGGAGATACGCAGTATTTT	TRBJ2-3	13	.	TRBV14	.
CASSLVSGSGNTIYF	TGTGCCAGCAGCTTAGTTTCGGGATCCGGAAACACCATATATTTT	TRBJ1-3	15	.	TRBV7-2	.
CASSPRQGANTEAFF	TGTGCCAGCAGCCCCCGACAGGGGGCAAACACTGAAGCTTTCTTT	TRBJ1-1	15	.	TRBV9	TRBD1
CASSQDYGQGRNGYTF	TGCGCCAGCAGCCAAGATTATGGACAGGGGCGGAATGGCTACACCTTC	TRBJ1-2	16	.	TRBV4-3	TRBD1
CASTPAGRVADTQYF	TGTGCCAGTACCCCCGCAGGGAGGGTCGCAGATACGCAGTATTTT	TRBJ2-3	15	.	TRBV19	TRBD2
CSVEAPGIYEQYF	TGCAGCGTTGAAGCCCCGGGGATCTACGAGCAGTACTTC	TRBJ2-7	13	.	TRBV29-1	.
CAWAPGSTDTQYF	TGTGCCTGGGCCCCAGGTTCCACAGATACGCAGTATTTT	TRBJ2-3	13	once	TRBV30	.
CASSLYGVGGLQYEQYF	TGTGCCAGCAGCTTATACGGGGTAGGGGGCTTACAATACGAGCAGTACTTC	TRBJ2-7	17	.	TRBV11-2	TRBD1
CASSRQGTSNTEAFF	TGTGCCAGCAGTCGACAGGGGACTTCGAACACTGAAGCTTTCTTT	TRBJ1-1	15	.	TRBV6-5	TRBD1
CASSATGDGTEAFF	TGTGCCAGCAGCGCGACAGGGGATGGCACTGAAGCTTTCTTT	TRBJ1-1	14	.	TRBV7-9	TRBD1
CASSRQGKSDTGELFF	TGTGCCAGCTCGCGACAGGGGAAGAGTGACACCGGGGAGCTGTTTTTT	TRBJ2-2	16	.	TRBV18	TRBD1
CASSPRVPRGYTF	TGTGCCAGCAGCCCCCGGGTACCGCGCGGCTACACCTTC	TRBJ1-2	13	.	TRBV2	.
CASSANPTTNNEQFF	TGTGCCAGCAGCGCCAACCCCACTACTAACAATGAGCAGTTCTTC	TRBJ2-1	15	.	TRBV9	.
CASSEWHTGGYEQYF	TGTGCCAGCAGTGAATGGCACACAGGGGGGTACGAGCAGTACTTC	TRBJ2-7	15	.	TRBV25-1	TRBD1
CASRLQGSTEAFF	TGTGCCAGTAGACTACAGGGGTCCACTGAAGCTTTCTTT	TRBJ1-1	13	.	TRBV19	TRBD1
CASSPGQGPDTQYF	TGCGCCAGCAGCCCGGGACAGGGACCAGATACGCAGTATTTT	TRBJ2-3	14	.	TRBV5-1	TRBD1
CASSLGGVLAGVRNEQFF	TGTGCCAGCAGTTTAGGAGGCGTACTAGCGGGAGTCAGGAATGAGCAGTTCTTC	TRBJ2-1	18	.	TRBV28	TRBD2
CASSSNGQGTYEQYF	TGTGCCAGCAGCTCCAACGGACAGGGTACCTACGAGCAGTACTTC	TRBJ2-7	15	.	TRBV5-4	TRBD1
CASSATGQGNTEAFF	TGTGCCAGCTCAGCCACGGGACAGGGGAACACTGAAGCTTTCTTT	TRBJ1-1	15	.	TRBV18	TRBD1
CASSIGQKSGNTIYF	TGTGCCAGCTCCATAGGGCAGAAGTCTGGAAACACCATATATTTT	TRBJ1-3	15	once	TRBV6-6	.
CASSLEGGRSNEKLFF	TGCGCCAGCAGCTTGGAGGGGGGAAGGTCTAATGAAAAACTGTTTTTT	TRBJ1-4	16	.	TRBV5-1	.
CASSEYRGTAGNTIYF	TGCGCCAGCAGTGAGTACAGGGGAACTGCTGGAAACACCATATATTTT	TRBJ1-3	16	.	TRBV10-2	TRBD1
CASSHDSGQAYNSPLHF	TGTGCCAGCAGCCACGACTCCGGACAGGCTTATAATTCACCCCTCCACTTT	TRBJ1-6	17	.	TRBV11-2	TRBD1
CASSERQADTQYF	TGTGCCAGCTCAGAACGACAGGCAGATACGCAGTATTTT	TRBJ2-3	13	once	TRBV18	.
CASSPLDRRGGYTF	TGTGCCAGCAGCCCCCTGGATAGGAGGGGTGGCTACACCTTC	TRBJ1-2	14	.	TRBV13	.
CASSYSSELFF	TGTGCCAGCAGTTACTCGAGTGAGCTGTTTTTT	TRBJ2-2	11	.	TRBV6-5	.
CASSLGGGTEKLFF	TGTGCCAGCAGCTTGGGCGGGGGCACTGAAAAACTGTTTTTT	TRBJ1-4	14	.	TRBV5-4	.
CASWTPRVFTGELFF	TGTGCCAGCTGGACACCCAGGGTGTTCACCGGGGAGCTGTTTTTT	TRBJ2-2	15	.	TRBV11-2	.
CASSINRVYEQYF	TGTGCCAGTAGTATTAACAGGGTTTACGAGCAGTACTTC	TRBJ2-7	13	.	TRBV19	.